This TCR beta chain was observed in a study of cytomegalovirus exposure and HLA in healthy donors listed by TCRdb under 2017. Concerning the study at large: According to an earlier analysis of a few hundred of the donors, 150 million to 200 million T cells yielded some 110 million unique TCR beta sequences and approximately 280 Gb of sequence data. Along with the approximately 650-subject first cohort, a separate validation cohort of more than 90 different subjects was used. An earlier analysis of 500 to 750 of the donors applied high-throughput TCR beta sequencing to assess whether each TCR beta V gene segment acted as functional or pseudogenic. Every repertoire in the discovery cohort had been generated on one and the same sequencing platform. Among around 400 genotyped donors of the cohort, an average of about 240,000 unique TCR beta nucleotide sequences were sequenced per donor, roughly a sixth of them non-productive. Typing coverage varied by locus: roughly 629-640 donors for A, B, C, DRB1 and DQB1; under 550 for DQA1; about 570 for DPA1; some 470 for DPB1. The study aimed to test whether signatures of past pathogen exposure could be identified by cataloging public T cell receptors. HLA typing included class I and class II loci at four-digit resolution. An early release covering roughly 580 HLA-typed donors comprised about 300 gigabases of sequencing data and about 90 million unique TCR sequences. Four to six DR-DQ haplotypes were handled as single units for association and clustering because linkage in the cohort was strong. Alongside the repertoire data, information on donor age, sex, ethnicity and CMV serostatus was compiled. High-throughput TCR immunosequencing, statistical association of individual TCRs with disease status, and machine learning were combined to predict cytomegalovirus infection status. In the later analysis, no new phenotypic data were used to find candidate immune exposures; instead, reliance was placed on TCR beta sequences and their occurrence across donors. A later genetic analysis used genome-wide SNP genotypes for about 65% of the roughly 670 donors, treating that subset as a discovery cohort. The genetic ancestry cluster associated with self-reported Caucasian donors included over 80% of the 398 genotyped donors. Using immunosequencing, the study profiled T cell repertoires from 666 subjects and related those repertoires to cytomegalovirus serostatus. A later analysis re-examined previously published TCR beta repertoires from over 500 donors and added high-resolution HLA genotyping to investigate patterns of TCR occurrence.

In total, approximately 610 healthy bone marrow donors made up the cohort. At the time of sampling, all cohort members were nominally healthy, though unrecorded immune exposures were likely present. The donor was CMV seronegative and was included in the group of a few hundred seronegative cohort members. A peripheral blood sample was collected from each donor, and TCR beta sequencing was performed on peripheral blood mononuclear cells. Genomic DNA was extracted from the blood cell samples with the Qiagen DNeasy Blood Extraction Kit. What the work shows at the level of the full study, not this receptor alone: It was suggested by the authors that the approach could potentially be generalized to other disease states and immunological phenotypes. Because counts were too low, about 15 rarely observed V segments, including chromosome 9 orphons, were left out of the earlier analysis of about 500 of the donors. In vitro tests confirmed that a few of the cytomegalovirus-associated TCR beta chains recognize cytomegalovirus antigens. The sequencing pipeline was judged likely to have produced a cluster of highly shared sequence variants as a technical artifact. An earlier analysis of approximately 530 of the donors showed that most TCR beta V segments appeared in productive rearrangements either about 87% or about 30% of the time, which broadly matched IMGT annotations. According to a later genetic analysis, donors in an Asian-associated ancestry cluster had fewer N-insertions in productive TCRs than the roughly 670-donor mean. According to a later analysis, parvovirus B19, influenza, CMV and Epstein-Barr virus appeared linked to several top co-occurrence clusters. In a later analysis, most CMV-associated TCR beta chains were found to appear HLA-restricted, with HLA associations seemingly driven largely by CMV exposure. A total of 164 TCR beta chains were listed by the study as associated with cytomegalovirus. A later analysis found that HLA-associated TCR beta chains were more clonally expanded and had lower generation probabilities than equally common non-associated chains. A further reported finding was that TCR beta sequences accurately predicted the HLA-A and HLA-B alleles for most subjects in the first cohort. Because the 87-base-pair reads could not distinguish some IMGT-functional V segments, including TRBV6-2 and TRBV6-3, those segments were excluded. Immune exposure information for the cohort was limited to CMV serostatus. In a later genetic analysis, a missense DCLRE1C variant was associated with V-gene and J-gene trimming of TCR beta chains, and the association was replicated in an independent cohort. While some public TCRs were present in many individuals, most TCR sequences turned up only very rarely across donors. Roughly uniform sequencing depth across donors was assumed in presence/absence analyses, although this assumption may not hold. At a false discovery rate of 0.05, a later analysis linked 15,000 to 20,000 TCR beta sequences to specific HLA alleles. In this cohort, only TCR beta chains were sequenced, and detectable features were limited by the absence of alpha or paired-chain data. Cytomegalovirus status was reported to be diagnosed by the classifier with high specificity and sensitivity in both the original and validation cohorts. Because HLA typing was unavailable for some donors at each locus, only the typed subset was used in association tests. In a later analysis, TCR association rates were found to vary across HLA loci, with the most associated TCRs seen for DRB1 alleles and the fewest for HLA-C alleles. When HLA alleles, especially DR and DQ, strongly co-occurred, attributing TCR associations to individual alleles was difficult. Linkage disequilibrium might explain the correlated functional status among segregating V segments, but an unknown experimental factor could not be ruled out.

The CDR3 sequence holds 13 residues, the cysteine and phenylalanine included. Only CDR3 DNA remains: 39 bases, in frame from the first base. V is cut by 2 bases and J by 7 bases, and the space between the germline ends is 12 bases. CDR1 and CDR2 are read off the germline V gene (reference sequence) as GTSNPN and SVGIG. Of note for this clone: The antigen it binds to is not known. The record has no base qualities; no much larger clone is one base away.

The library came from the immunoSEQ multiplex PCR assay. For the multiplex PCR, a mixture combining 60 forward primers for TCR Vbeta segments and 13 reverse primers for TCR Jbeta segments was used. A multiplex PCR assay on genomic DNA amplified the CDR3 region of rearranged TCR beta genes. On the Illumina HiSeq System, the amplified TCR beta libraries were sequenced as 87-base-pair reads. As for the authors' bioinformatics: Across the 700 or so repertoires, a later analysis counted 80 million or so unique TCR beta chains, 9 million to 14 million of which were shared by at least two donors. Raw reads were error-corrected and collapsed into unique sequences with a nearest-neighbor algorithm that merged closely related sequences to remove PCR and sequencing errors. Alignment of CDR3 sequences to IMGT reference sequences was used to assign V, D and J gene segments. For a sequence to be retained, a match of at least six nucleotides was required to both a V gene segment and a J gene segment. A rearrangement counted as productive if the CDR3 had no stop codons and remained in frame with V and J, and every other rearrangement counted as non-productive. Following IMGT convention, CDR3 was defined as the stretch from the second conserved V-encoded cysteine to the conserved J-encoded phenylalanine. In an earlier analysis of 550 to 650 of the donors, sequences lacking an unambiguous match to a single V gene segment were excluded. An earlier analysis of about 600 of the donors called V segments functional above 56.7% productive rearrangements and segregating when the between-donor standard deviation exceeded 5%. A statistical classification framework was built for diagnosing cytomegalovirus status from the catalog of TCR beta chain sequences. In a later analysis, V and J genes were assigned by comparing TCR nucleotide sequences against IMGT/GENE-DB human TR gene sequences. The TCRdist pipeline was used in a later analysis to assign CDR3 sequences and most-parsimonious VDJ recombination scenarios. In a later analysis, every TCR beta chain was defined by the combination of its CDR3 amino acid sequence and its V-gene family, and reads without a unique V-gene family were dropped. A later analysis removed 592 highly shared, low-generation-probability nucleotide sequences to deal with suspected cross-contamination and a sequencing artifact. In a later analysis, a clonal expansion index for each public chain was calculated from normalized within-repertoire ranks of inferred template counts. A later analysis computed generation probabilities with a VDJ recombination model fitted to out-of-frame rearrangements, and checked the results against IGoR. A later analysis scored TCR-TCR, TCR-HLA and TCR-CMV co-occurrence with hypergeometric tests, applying a repertoire-size bias correction to TCR pairs. A later analysis estimated false discovery rates by permuting HLA or CMV assignments 20 times. In a later analysis, co-occurring TCRs were grouped with DBSCAN, and TCRdist sequence similarity was added when clustering was performed within HLA-allele-positive subsets. For co-occurrence clustering, repertoires with fewer than 30,000 or more than 120,000 public chains were excluded, along with about five repertoires with anomalous nucleotide sharing. TCRdb re-hosts the immuneACCESS table, in-frame sequences only. Its copies lack some clones; in the studies checked, an unresolved V gene accounts for under half of them, and the cause for the rest is not known. The DNA was the basis for D and trimming; V, J and clone size are from that table. Present in this sample are about 150,000 clones, around 73% of which were seen just once. More than 1.3% of the sample lies in the top ten.

The clonotype originates from a male donor in good health and CMV-seronegative. The material sequenced was PBMCs. Recombination joined TRBV30 with TRBJ1-5; possibly the D gene is TRBD1, per 5 matching bases. The CDR3 region: CAWSKRGGQPQHF. The DNA sequence follows: TGTGCCTGGAGTAAGAGGGGAGGCCAGCCCCAGCATTTT.